This record looks at one T cell receptor (beta chain) sequence and its context. As yet, its antigen is unknown. The CDR3 loop spans 16 amino acids. Germline CDR1 is KGHSH and CDR2 is LQKENI. The J segment lost 4 bases and the V segment lost 0 bases, leaving 5 bases of the junction unmatched. PBMCs were isolated at a quantity of at least 6 million per sample. This specimen comes from a study of blood T cells in healthy people across ages. Looking at the study overall: Capturing about one barcoded beta molecule per two T cells was achieved by template switching. Study-wide findings and caveats: With unsorted PBMCs, a conclusive comparison of naive versus antigen-experienced cells was not possible.

A J-beta primer mix and a sample-barcoded 5' primer were used in a second PCR of roughly 6 to 12 cycles. TCRdb reanalysed the 5' RACE reads using MiXCR and keeps one entry per CDR3 protein. The sample shows about 1.8 million distinct CDR3 sequences, 49% of them seen only once. This receptor was obtained from a woman in her thirties or forties in good health. The chain joins TRBV18 to TRBJ1-2, with 10 bases fitting TRBD1. The specimen sequenced was blood. CDR3 region: CASSPPGRTGGYGYTF. The CDR3 DNA reads TGTGCCAGCTCACCACCGGGGCGGACAGGGGGCTATGGCTACACCTTC.